This T cell receptor (beta chain) was observed in a study of shared clonotypes between healthy human individuals. In its sample, this clone was seen once. The antigen is unknown. Germline CDR1 MGHDK, CDR2 SYGVNS. The CDR3 has 15 amino acids. The trim removed 10 bases at V and 4 bases at J, leaving 12 bases unmatched. Findings of the study overall: Generation probabilities of non-shared clonotypes were lower (relative to those shared by all four donors).

Assay used: immunoSEQ multiplex PCR; TCRdb lists only in-frame clones, some missing. Of 2 million to 2.5 million clones in the sample, roughly 94% are singletons; the top ten hold more than 0.1%. Sequencing input: naive CD4+ T cells sorted from blood. Indicated subset: CD45RA+ positively selected. The chain couples TRBV25-1 to TRBJ2-2, with 7 nucleotides matching TRBD2. This receptor was identified in a man between 18 and 29 years old in good health. As DNA, the CDR3 is TGTGCCACCCAACCTCGGGACTACGGCACCGGGGAGCTGTTTTTT. This codes for CATQPRDYGTGELFF.